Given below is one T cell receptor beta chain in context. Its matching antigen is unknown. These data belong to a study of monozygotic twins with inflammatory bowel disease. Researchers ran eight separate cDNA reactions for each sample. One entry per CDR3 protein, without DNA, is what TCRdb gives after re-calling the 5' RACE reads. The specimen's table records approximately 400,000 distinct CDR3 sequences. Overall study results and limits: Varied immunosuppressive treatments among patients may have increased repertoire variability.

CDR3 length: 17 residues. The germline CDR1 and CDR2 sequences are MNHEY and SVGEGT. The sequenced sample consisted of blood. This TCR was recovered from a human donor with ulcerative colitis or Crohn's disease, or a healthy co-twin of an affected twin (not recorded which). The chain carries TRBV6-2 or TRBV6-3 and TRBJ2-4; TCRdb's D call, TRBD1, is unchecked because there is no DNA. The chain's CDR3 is CASSYSMVPGSKNIQYF.